One and the same sample provided the 2 T cell receptor beta chains below, sequenced in a study of spatial heterogeneity in lung cancer. Each CDR3 protein is one row after TCRdb ran MiXCR on the 5' RACE reads. The sample lists approximately 13,000 distinct CDR3 sequences, approximately 5.5% seen once, with less than 25% in the top ten. These receptors have no known antigen. Time point of the sample: sample taken at primary tumor resection. The study's findings and limits: Mutation counts in tumors were tracked by counts of expanded intratumoral alpha and beta TCRs.

Here the sequenced sample was lung tumor tissue, taken at surgery. The receptors come from a male donor with early-stage non-small cell lung cancer.

This clonotype came up many times. Little can be read into the size of this beta chain, an off-target read in a library designed for alpha chains. The chain employs TRBV2 and TRBJ2-5, with TRBD2 identical over 16 bases. The length of the CDR3 is 15 residues. V was pared by 6 bases and J by 4 bases, with 2 bases of the junction left unmatched. The germline gives CDR1 SNHLY, CDR2 FYNNEI. The CDR3 sequence is CASSGTSGGAETQYF. The CDR3 DNA sequence: TGTGCCAGCAGCGGGACTAGCGGGGGGGCAGAGACCCAGTACTTC.

By its share, this clonotype is medium-sized. Being off target in a library aimed at alpha chains, this beta chain has a size of little meaning. The chain has TRBV7-2 and TRBJ1-2; D is perhaps TRBD1 (5 bases). Germline CDR1 SGHTA, CDR2 FQGNSA. V shed 5 bases and J shed 8 bases, with 12 bases lying between them. The CDR3 length is 12 residues. The CDR3 sequence: CASSNGQYGYTF. The CDR3 region has the DNA TGTGCCAGCAGCAACGGACAATACGGCTACACCTTC.